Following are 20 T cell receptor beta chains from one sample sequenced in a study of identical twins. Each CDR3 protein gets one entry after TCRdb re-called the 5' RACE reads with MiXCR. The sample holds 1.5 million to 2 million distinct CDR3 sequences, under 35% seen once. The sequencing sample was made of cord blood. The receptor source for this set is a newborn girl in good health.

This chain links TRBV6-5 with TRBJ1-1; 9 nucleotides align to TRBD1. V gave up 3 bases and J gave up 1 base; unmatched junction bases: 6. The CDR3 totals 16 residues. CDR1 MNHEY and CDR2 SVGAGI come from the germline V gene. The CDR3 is CASSYWGQGPNTEAFF. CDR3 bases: TGTGCCAGCAGTTATTGGGGACAGGGACCGAACACTGAAGCTTTCTTT.

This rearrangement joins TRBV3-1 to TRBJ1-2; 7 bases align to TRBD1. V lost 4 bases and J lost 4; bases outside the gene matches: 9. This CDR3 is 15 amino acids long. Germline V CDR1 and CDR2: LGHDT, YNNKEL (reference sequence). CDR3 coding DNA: TGTGCCAGCAGCCGCTTGACAGGGATATCCTATGGCTACACCTTC. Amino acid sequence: CASSRLTGISYGYTF. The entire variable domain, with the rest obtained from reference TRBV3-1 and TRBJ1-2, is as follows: DTAVSQTPKYLVTQMGNDKSIKCEQNLGHDTMYWYKQDSKKFLKIMFSYNNKELIINETVPNRFSPKSPDKAHLNLHINSLELGDSAVYFCASSRLTGISYGYTFGSGTRLTVV.

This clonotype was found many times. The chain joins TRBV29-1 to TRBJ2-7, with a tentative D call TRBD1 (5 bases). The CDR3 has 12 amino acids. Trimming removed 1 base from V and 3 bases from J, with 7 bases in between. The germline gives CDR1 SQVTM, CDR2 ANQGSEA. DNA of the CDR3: TGCAGCGTTGAAGGGCAGGGCTACGAGCAGTACTTC. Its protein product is CSVEGQGYEQYF.

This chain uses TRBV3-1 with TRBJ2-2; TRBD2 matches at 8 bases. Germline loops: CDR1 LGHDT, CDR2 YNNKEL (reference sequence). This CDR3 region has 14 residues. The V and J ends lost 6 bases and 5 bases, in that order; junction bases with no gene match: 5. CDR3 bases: TGTGCCAGCAGATATAGCGGGGAGACCGGGGAGCTGTTTTTT. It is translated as CASRYSGETGELFF.

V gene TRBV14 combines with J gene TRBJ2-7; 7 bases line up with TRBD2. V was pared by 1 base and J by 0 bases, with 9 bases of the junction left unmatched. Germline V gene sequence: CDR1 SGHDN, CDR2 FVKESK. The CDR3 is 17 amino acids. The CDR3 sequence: CASSQGGLLSTSYEQYF. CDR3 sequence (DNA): TGTGCCAGCAGCCAAGGGGGACTACTCTCTACCTCCTACGAGCAGTACTTC.

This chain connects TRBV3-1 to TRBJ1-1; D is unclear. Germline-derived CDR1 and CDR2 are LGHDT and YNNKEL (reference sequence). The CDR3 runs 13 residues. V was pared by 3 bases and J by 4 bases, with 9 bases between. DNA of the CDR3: TGTGCCAGCAGCCACCCACACATCACTGAAGCTTTCTTT. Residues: CASSHPHITEAFF. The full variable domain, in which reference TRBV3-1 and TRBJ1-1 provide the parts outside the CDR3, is DTAVSQTPKYLVTQMGNDKSIKCEQNLGHDTMYWYKQDSKKFLKIMFSYNNKELIINETVPNRFSPKSPDKAHLNLHINSLELGDSAVYFCASSHPHITEAFFGQGTRLTVV.

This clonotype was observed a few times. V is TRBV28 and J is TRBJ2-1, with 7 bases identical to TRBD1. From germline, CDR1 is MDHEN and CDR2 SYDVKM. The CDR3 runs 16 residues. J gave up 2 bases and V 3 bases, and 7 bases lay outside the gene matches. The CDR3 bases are TGTGCCAGCAGTTTCCCCGGACAGGTACCCTACAATGAGCAGTTCTTC. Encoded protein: CASSFPGQVPYNEQFF. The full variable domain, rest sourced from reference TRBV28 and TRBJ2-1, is DVKVTQSSRYLVKRTGEKVFLECVQDMDHENMFWYRQDPGLGLRLIYFSYDVKMKEKGDIPEGYSVSREKKERFSLILESASTNQTSMYLCASSFPGQVPYNEQFFGPGTRLTVL.

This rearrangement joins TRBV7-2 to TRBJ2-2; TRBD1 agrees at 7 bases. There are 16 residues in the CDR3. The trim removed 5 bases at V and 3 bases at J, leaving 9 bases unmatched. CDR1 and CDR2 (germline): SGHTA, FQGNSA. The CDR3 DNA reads TGTGCCAGCAGCCCAGTTCGGGACAGAGACACCGGGGAGCTGTTTTTT. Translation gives CASSPVRDRDTGELFF.

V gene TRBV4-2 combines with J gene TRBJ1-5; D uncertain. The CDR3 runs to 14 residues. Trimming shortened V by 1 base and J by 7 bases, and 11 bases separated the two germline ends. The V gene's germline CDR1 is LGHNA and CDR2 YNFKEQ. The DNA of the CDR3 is TGTGCCAGCAGCCAAGGCGGGGTAGAACAGCCCCAGCATTTT. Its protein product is CASSQGGVEQPQHF.

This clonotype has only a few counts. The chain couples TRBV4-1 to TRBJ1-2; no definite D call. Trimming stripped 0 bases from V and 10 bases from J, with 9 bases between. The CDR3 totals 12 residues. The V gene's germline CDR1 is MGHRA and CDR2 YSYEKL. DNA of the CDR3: TGCGCCAGCAGCCAAGATTATCAAATCTACACCTTC. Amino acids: CASSQDYQIYTF.

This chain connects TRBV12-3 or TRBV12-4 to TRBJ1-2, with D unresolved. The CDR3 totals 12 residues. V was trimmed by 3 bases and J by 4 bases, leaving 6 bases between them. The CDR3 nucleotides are TGTGCCAGCAGTTTTAGCCTCTATGGCTACACCTTC. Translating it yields CASSFSLYGYTF.

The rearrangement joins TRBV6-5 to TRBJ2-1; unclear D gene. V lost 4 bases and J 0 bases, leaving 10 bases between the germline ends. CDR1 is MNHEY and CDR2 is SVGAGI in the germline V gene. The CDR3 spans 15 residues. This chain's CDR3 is CASSLIPSSYNEQFF. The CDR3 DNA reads TGTGCCAGCAGTTTGATCCCTAGCTCCTACAATGAGCAGTTCTTC.

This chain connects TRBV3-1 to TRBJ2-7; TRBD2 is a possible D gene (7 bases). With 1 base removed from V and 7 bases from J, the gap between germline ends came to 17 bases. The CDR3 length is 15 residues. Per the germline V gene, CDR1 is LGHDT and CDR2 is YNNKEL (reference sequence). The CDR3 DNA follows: TGTGCCAGCAGCCAAGCCCGGGGGGCCTACAATGAGCAGTACTTC. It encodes CASSQARGAYNEQYF.

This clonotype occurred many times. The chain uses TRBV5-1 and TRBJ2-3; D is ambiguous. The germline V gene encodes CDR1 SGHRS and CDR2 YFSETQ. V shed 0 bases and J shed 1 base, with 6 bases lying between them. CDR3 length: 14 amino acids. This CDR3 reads CASSLDPRTDTQYF. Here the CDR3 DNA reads TGCGCCAGCAGCTTGGACCCCCGCACAGATACGCAGTATTTT.

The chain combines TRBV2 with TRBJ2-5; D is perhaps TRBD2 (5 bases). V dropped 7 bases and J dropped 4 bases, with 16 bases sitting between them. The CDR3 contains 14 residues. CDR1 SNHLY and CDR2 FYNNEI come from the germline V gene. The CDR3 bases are TGTGCCAGCAACCTTTTTCCGGGATCAGAGACCCAGTACTTC. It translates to CASNLFPGSETQYF.

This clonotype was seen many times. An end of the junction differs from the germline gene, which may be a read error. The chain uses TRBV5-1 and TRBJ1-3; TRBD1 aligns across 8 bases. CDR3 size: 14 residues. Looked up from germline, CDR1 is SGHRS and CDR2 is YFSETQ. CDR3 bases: TGTGCCAGCAGCTTAGGACAGGGTGGAAACACCATATATTTT. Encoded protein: CASSLGQGGNTIYF.

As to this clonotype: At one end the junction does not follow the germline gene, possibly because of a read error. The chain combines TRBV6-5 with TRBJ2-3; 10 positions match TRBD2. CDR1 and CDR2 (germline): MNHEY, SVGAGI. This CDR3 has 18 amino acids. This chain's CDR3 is CAGSYREPTSGYTDTQYF. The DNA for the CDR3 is TGTGCCGGCAGTTACAGAGAACCGACTAGCGGGTACACAGATACGCAGTATTTT.

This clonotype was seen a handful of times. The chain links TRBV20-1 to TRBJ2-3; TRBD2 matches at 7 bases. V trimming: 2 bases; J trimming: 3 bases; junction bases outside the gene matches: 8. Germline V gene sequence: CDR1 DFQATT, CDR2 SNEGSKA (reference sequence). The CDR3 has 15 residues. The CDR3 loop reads CSARFRAGITDTQYF. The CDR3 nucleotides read TGCAGTGCTAGATTCCGAGCGGGGATTACAGATACGCAGTATTTT.

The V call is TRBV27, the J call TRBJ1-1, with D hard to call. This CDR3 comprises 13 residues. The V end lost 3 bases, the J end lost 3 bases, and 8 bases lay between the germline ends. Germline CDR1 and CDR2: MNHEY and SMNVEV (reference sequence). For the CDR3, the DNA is TGTGCCAGCAGTTTCTTGGGAGACACTGAAGCTTTCTTT. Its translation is CASSFLGDTEAFF.

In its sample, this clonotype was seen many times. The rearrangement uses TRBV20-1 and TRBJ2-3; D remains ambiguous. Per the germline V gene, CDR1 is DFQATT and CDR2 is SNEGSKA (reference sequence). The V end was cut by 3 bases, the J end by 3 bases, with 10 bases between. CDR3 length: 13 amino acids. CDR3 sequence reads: CSASGWGTDTQYF. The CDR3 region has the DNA TGCAGTGCTAGTGGATGGGGAACAGATACGCAGTATTTT.